A single T cell receptor (beta chain) is shown here with its context. This clone was picked up one time. The antigen it recognizes is unknown. There are no base qualities to consult, and no much larger clone falls within one base. Participants in the prospective study were enrolled through a virtual design, were aged 18 to 89 years, and lived in 24 United States geographic areas. To assign participants to cohorts, the prospective study relied on clinical history that participants themselves reported in a screening survey and a study questionnaire. Each participant in the prospective study had whole blood, serum and a nasopharyngeal or oropharyngeal swab collected by mobile phlebotomists. Prospective study participants could optionally give additional blood draws and questionnaires over a roughly 2-month period. Blood samples from the prospective study were shipped frozen or at room temperature prior to DNA extraction.

This sample is drawn from a study of blood T cell repertoires in COVID-19 (dated by TCRdb to about 2020). A note on the overall study: Collaborator samples came from the United States, Italy and Spain and covered acute and convalescent phases of COVID-19. The prospective study material was composed of cDNA or gDNA derived from T cells, B-cell-depleted T cells, or PBMCs. Subjects who had been exposed to COVID-19, were actively infected with it, or had recovered from it provided the deeply sampled blood TCRbeta repertoires that made up the dataset. A freely available public database, intended as a resource for researchers studying the immune response to SARS-CoV-2, is where the repertoires were released. Samples came from the ongoing ImmuneRACE study (first 160 participants) plus 1,254 subjects from 6 global collaborators. Nearly every sample came with metadata listing a de-identified subject ID, COVID-19 status, age in years and sex. HLA class I and class II types, where available, came from metadata supplied by the sample provider rather than from assay-based typing. Paper-wide results and their limitations: Clinical and demographic metadata were provided uncurated, with the amount varying by source and participant.

TCRbeta CDR3 regions were amplified from genomic DNA using the immunoSEQ Assay, a bias-controlled multiplex PCR. In the source study's methods: The number of nucleated cells in each sample was estimated by amplification of reference gene primers within the assay. To quantify the absolute abundance of each unique TCRbeta CDR3 rearrangement, sequence reads were collapsed and filtered. For each sample, productive Simpson clonality was calculated as the square root of Simpson's diversity index over productive rearrangements. As stored in TCRdb, this immuneACCESS dataset retains in-frame rearrangements with V and J assigned. A fraction of the clones does not appear; measured against another copy, unresolved V genes explain less than half of the discrepancy, and the remainder lacks a known reason. Clone size and V and J calls were adopted from that table, with D and trimming inferred from the DNA. Recorded for this sample are 150,000 to 200,000 clones; 70% to 85% of them occurred a single time. Approximately 4.7% of the sample is in the top ten clones.

A distance of 13 bases separates the germline ends of V and J, which lose 8 bases and 3 bases respectively. Reading the germline V gene (reference sequence) gives CDR1 SEHNR and CDR2 FQNEAQ. The CDR3 holds 13 amino acids from the cysteine to the phenylalanine. Only the CDR3 DNA is retained, 39 bases long and in frame from the first base. This receptor was obtained from a woman aged 55-69 years with acute COVID-19. Sequencing was done on a sample of PBMCs or T cells enriched from blood (not recorded which). This sequence uses TRBV7-9 and TRBJ1-1; the D gene is possibly TRBD1, with 5 bases matching. The CDR3 in this case is CASPSAGDTEAFF. The DNA sequence is given as TGTGCCAGCCCCTCTGCGGGGGACACTGAAGCTTTCTTT.